This is a list of T cell receptor beta chains from one sample in a study of cytomegalovirus exposure and HLA in healthy donors. Some clones are missing from TCRdb's copy, which holds only in-frame ones; the method was immunoSEQ multiplex PCR. The sample has 120,000 or so clones, around three quarters seen once; the top ten hold around 2.5%. Material: PBMCs. The receptors come from a man aged 30-40 years in good health and CMV-seronegative. CDR3s include the opening cysteine and the closing phenylalanine or tryptophan. Each record gives: D gene, V gene, clone size, J gene, CDR3 DNA, CDR3 protein. A D gene is named only where the DNA matches it firmly. The size entry is marked missing in some rows and otherwise reads once, few, many or a size class.

>.|TRBV6-6|.|TRBJ2-7
TGTGCCAGCAGTTACTCGTACGGTGACGAGCAGTACTTC
CASSYSYGDEQYF
>.|TRBV9|.|TRBJ2-3
TGTGCCAGCAGCGTAGTCGGTGCCACAGATACGCAGTATTTT
CASSVVGATDTQYF
>.|TRBV28|.|TRBJ1-1
.
CASTSVGQPNTEAFF
>TRBD2|TRBV28|.|TRBJ2-5
TGTGCCAGCAGGCGACGGGCGGGGGACCGGGAGACCCAGTACTTC
CASRRRAGDRETQYF
>TRBD2|TRBV7-9|.|TRBJ2-2
TGTGTCACACCAGGACTAGCGGAGAAAAACACCGGGGAGCTGTTTTTT
CVTPGLAEKNTGELFF
>.|TRBV30|.|TRBJ1-3
TGTGCCTGTAGGGAGACAGGAATTGGAAACACCATATATTTT
CACRETGIGNTIYF
>TRBD1|TRBV11-3|.|TRBJ2-7
TGTGCCAGCAGCCCGGACAGGGGATACAACGAGCAGTACTTC
CASSPDRGYNEQYF
>.|TRBV7-3|.|TRBJ1-2
TGTGCCAGCAGCTTAATAGGGGATGGCTACACCTTC
CASSLIGDGYTF
>TRBD2|TRBV5-6|.|TRBJ2-1
TGTGCCAGCAGCTTTAAGCGGGGCTCCTACAATGAGCAGTTCTTC
CASSFKRGSYNEQFF
>.|TRBV7-3|.|TRBJ1-2
TGTGCCAGCAGCTTAGGGCACGGGGTCTATGGCTACACCTTC
CASSLGHGVYGYTF
>.|TRBV7-9|.|TRBJ1-2
TGTGCCAGCAGCTTCGGGGACTATGGCTACACCTTC
CASSFGDYGYTF
>TRBD2|TRBV30|once|TRBJ2-7
TGTGCCTGGAGTTCGGAGCGGGAGGGCCTATACGAGCAGTACTTC
CAWSSEREGLYEQYF
>TRBD1|TRBV7-9|.|TRBJ2-2
TGTGCCAGCAAGAGGACAGGGGGAAACACCGGGGAGCTGTTTTTT
CASKRTGGNTGELFF
>TRBD1|TRBV19|.|TRBJ2-5
TGTGCCAGTAGTGCTCAAGGGACAGCCGGAGAGACCCAGTACTTC
CASSAQGTAGETQYF
>.|TRBV15|few|TRBJ2-7
TGTGCCACCAGCAGAGCCGCTAGCGCGCCCTACGAGCAGTACTTC
CATSRAASAPYEQYF
>TRBD2|TRBV4-1|.|TRBJ2-2
TGCGCCAGCAGCCAAAGACTAGCGGGGCTGAACACCGGGGAGCTGTTTTTT
CASSQRLAGLNTGELFF
>TRBD1|TRBV28|once|TRBJ1-5
TGTGCCAGCAGTTTCAGGGGGGTACGTGTATCGTATAGCAATCAGCCCCAGCATTTT
CASSFRGVRVSYSNQPQHF
>.|TRBV30|.|TRBJ1-1
TGTGCCTGGAGTATTGGGGGCTCGGGCCTTAGTAAAGCTTTCTTT
CAWSIGGSGLSKAFF
>.|TRBV18|.|TRBJ2-3
TGTGCCAGCTCACTGGGGGCCACAGATACGCAGTATTTT
CASSLGATDTQYF
>TRBD2|TRBV19|.|TRBJ2-1
TGTGCCAGTAGTATCCTGGCTAGCGGGAGGTACAATGAGCAGTTCTTC
CASSILASGRYNEQFF
>TRBD1|TRBV27|few|TRBJ2-7
TGTGCCAGCAGTGCAAGGACAGGGGTCCTATACGAGCAGTACTTC
CASSARTGVLYEQYF
>.|TRBV4-2|.|TRBJ2-7
TGTGCCAGCAGTCAGCTGTTGCGGGGTCAACCCTACGAGCAGTACTTC
CASSQLLRGQPYEQYF
>.|TRBV19|.|TRBJ1-5
TGTGCCAGTAGTATTACCCAGTATAGCAATCAGCCCCAGCATTTT
CASSITQYSNQPQHF
>.|TRBV30|once|TRBJ1-2
TGTGCCTGGAAGGGGTTGGGCTATGGCTACACCTTC
CAWKGLGYGYTF
>.|TRBV19|.|TRBJ2-3
TGTGCCAGTACAGCATTCGTCGGGGGACCCACAGATACGCAGTATTTT
CASTAFVGGPTDTQYF
>.|TRBV29-1|once|TRBJ2-2
TGCAGCGTTGAAGGGACAGCCACCGGGGAGCTGTTTTTT
CSVEGTATGELFF
>.|TRBV5-1|few|TRBJ2-3
TGCGCCAGCAGCTTGGAGGGGTCGCAGTATTTT
CASSLEGSQYF
>.|TRBV27|.|TRBJ2-1
TGTGCCAGCAGTAGCGGGCCACACCTTCGGGATGAGCAGTTCTTC
CASSSGPHLRDEQFF
>TRBD2|TRBV5-1|.|TRBJ2-1
TGCGCCAGCAGCATGGACTATAGCGGGTCACTCAATGAGCAGTTCTTC
CASSMDYSGSLNEQFF
>TRBD1|TRBV7-9|.|TRBJ2-1
TGTGCCAGCAGCTTAGTACAGGGGGATAACAATGAGCAGTTCTTC
CASSLVQGDNNEQFF
>.|TRBV30|.|TRBJ2-1
TGTGCCTGGACCCCGCGACTAGACGGACGAAGTGAGCAGTTCTTC
CAWTPRLDGRSEQFF
>.|TRBV5-4|.|TRBJ1-4
TGTGCCAGCAGCCTCCAAGGGGCTAATGAAAAACTGTTTTTT
CASSLQGANEKLFF
>TRBD2|TRBV7-9|.|TRBJ2-3
TGTGCCAGCAGACTTGGGACTAGCGACGATACGCAGTATTTT
CASRLGTSDDTQYF
>.|TRBV5-4|.|TRBJ1-4
TGTGCCAGCAGCGGGAATCCTCGACAGGACGTTGGTGAAAAACTGTTTTTT
CASSGNPRQDVGEKLFF
>.|TRBV6-5|.|TRBJ2-1
TGTGCCAGCAACCCCGGGGGAAGCTCCTACAATGAGCAGTTCTTC
CASNPGGSSYNEQFF
>.|TRBV7-3|.|TRBJ1-1
TGTGCCAGCAGCTTATTGGGCCAGAACACTGAAGCTTTCTTT
CASSLLGQNTEAFF
>TRBD2|TRBV7-9|few|TRBJ2-1
TGTGCCAGCAGCTTAGGGACTAGCGGTCGACCTGTGGATGAGCAGTTCTTC
CASSLGTSGRPVDEQFF
>TRBD1|TRBV30|.|TRBJ1-4
TGTGCCTGTCACAGGGGTTTTAATGAAAAACTGTTTTTT
CACHRGFNEKLFF
>.|TRBV6-4|.|TRBJ2-1
TGTGCCAGCAGTGACTGGGCTAGCTCCCCCGATGAGCAGTTCTTC
CASSDWASSPDEQFF
>TRBD1|TRBV2|.|TRBJ1-2
TGTGCCAGCAGTGGGACAGGGTATGGCTACACCTTC
CASSGTGYGYTF
>.|TRBV11-2|.|TRBJ1-4
TGTGCCAGCAGCCCAGAAACGACTAATGAAAAACTGTTTTTT
CASSPETTNEKLFF
>.|TRBV19|.|TRBJ2-7
TGTGCCAGTAGTATGGTCCAAGGGGACTTCTACGAGCAGTACTTC
CASSMVQGDFYEQYF
>TRBD1|TRBV4-3|.|TRBJ2-5
TGCGCCAGCAGCCAAGGCCTGGGACAGGCGAGCCAAGAGACCCAGTACTTC
CASSQGLGQASQETQYF
>.|TRBV7-9|once|TRBJ2-7
TGTGCCAGCACCTCGGTACCAGGCTACGAGCAGTACTTC
CASTSVPGYEQYF
>.|TRBV6-5|.|TRBJ1-2
TGTGCCAGCAGTGAGGGATCGAGGTATGGCTACACCTTC
CASSEGSRYGYTF